One T cell receptor (beta chain) is described in this entry. Its target is unknown. The germline V gene encodes CDR1 MNHNS and CDR2 SASEGT. This CDR3 contains 13 residues. Between the trimmed V and J ends, which lost 1 base and 2 bases, there was a span of 5 bases. The data were taken from a study of cytomegalovirus exposure and HLA in healthy donors. Findings and caveats of the study: CMV serostatus stood as the only immune exposure information on hand.

13 Jbeta primers and 60 Vbeta primers were used for the PCR. This table comes from immunoSEQ multiplex PCR, and its TCRdb copy is limited to in-frame clones, with some not included. This sample's table has approximately 190,000 clones. The chain is built from TRBV6-1 and TRBJ1-1; no clear D. This TCR was recovered from a boy aged 5-17 years in good health and CMV-seronegative. Sequencing input: PBMCs. The CDR3 loop is CASSEVLNTEAFF. The CDR3 DNA is TGTGCCAGCAGTGAAGTCCTAAACACTGAAGCTTTCTTT.